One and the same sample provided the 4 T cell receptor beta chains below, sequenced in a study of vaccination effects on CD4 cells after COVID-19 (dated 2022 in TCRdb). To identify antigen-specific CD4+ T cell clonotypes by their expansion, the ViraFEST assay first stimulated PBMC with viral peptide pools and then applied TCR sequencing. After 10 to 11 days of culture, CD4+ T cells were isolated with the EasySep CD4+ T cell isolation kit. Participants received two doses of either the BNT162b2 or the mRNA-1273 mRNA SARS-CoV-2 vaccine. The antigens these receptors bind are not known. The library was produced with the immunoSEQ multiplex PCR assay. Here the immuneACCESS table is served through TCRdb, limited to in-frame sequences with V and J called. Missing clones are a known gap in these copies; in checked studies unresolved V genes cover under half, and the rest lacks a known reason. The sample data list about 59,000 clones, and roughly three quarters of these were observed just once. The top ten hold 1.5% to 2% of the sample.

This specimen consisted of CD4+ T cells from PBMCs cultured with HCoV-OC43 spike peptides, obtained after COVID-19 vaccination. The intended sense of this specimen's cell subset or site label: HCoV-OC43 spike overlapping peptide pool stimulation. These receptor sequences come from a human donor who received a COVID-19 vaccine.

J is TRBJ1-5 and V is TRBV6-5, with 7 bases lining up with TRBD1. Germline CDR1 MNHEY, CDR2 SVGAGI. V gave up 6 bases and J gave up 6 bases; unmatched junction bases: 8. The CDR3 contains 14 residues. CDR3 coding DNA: TGTGCCAGCAGACAGGGACAGACTTTTCAGCCCCAGCATTTT. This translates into CASRQGQTFQPQHF.

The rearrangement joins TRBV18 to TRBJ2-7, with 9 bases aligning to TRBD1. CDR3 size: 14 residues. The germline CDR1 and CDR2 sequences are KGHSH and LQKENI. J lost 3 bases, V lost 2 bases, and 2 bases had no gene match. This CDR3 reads CASSPGTGHYEQYV. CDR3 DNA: TGTGCCAGCTCACCAGGGACAGGGCACTACGAGCAGTACGTC.

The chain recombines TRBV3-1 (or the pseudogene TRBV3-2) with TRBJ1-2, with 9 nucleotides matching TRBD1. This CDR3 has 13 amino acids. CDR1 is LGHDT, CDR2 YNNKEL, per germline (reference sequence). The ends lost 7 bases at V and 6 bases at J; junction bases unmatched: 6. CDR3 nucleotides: TGTGCCAGCATGGGGACAGGGAGGGATGGCTACACCTTC. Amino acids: CASMGTGRDGYTF.

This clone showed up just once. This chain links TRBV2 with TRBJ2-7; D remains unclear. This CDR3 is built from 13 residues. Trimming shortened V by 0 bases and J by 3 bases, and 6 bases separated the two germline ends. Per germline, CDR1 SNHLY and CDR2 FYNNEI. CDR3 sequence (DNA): TGTGCCAGCAGTGAAGCGGTCAGCTACGAGCAGTACGTC. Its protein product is CASSEAVSYEQYV.